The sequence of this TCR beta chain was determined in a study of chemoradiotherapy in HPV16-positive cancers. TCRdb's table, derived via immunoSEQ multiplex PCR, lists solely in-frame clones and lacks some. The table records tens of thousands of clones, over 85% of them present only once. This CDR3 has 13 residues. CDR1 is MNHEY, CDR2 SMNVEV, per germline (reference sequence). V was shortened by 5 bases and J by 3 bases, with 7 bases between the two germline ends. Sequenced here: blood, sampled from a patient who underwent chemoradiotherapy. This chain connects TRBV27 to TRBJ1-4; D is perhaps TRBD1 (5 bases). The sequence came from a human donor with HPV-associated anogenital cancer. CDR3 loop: CASSRGSNEKLFF. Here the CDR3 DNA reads TGTGCCAGCAGTCGGGGGTCTAATGAAAAACTGTTTTTT.